This T cell receptor beta chain comes out of a study of blood T cell repertoires in COVID-19. Across the whole study: Whether acute or convalescent, the COVID-19 samples came from the United States, Italy and Spain. T cells, B-cell-depleted T cells, or PBMCs provided the cDNA or gDNA that served as material.

Profiling relied on immunoSEQ multiplex PCR, and the TCRdb table lists in-frame clones only, not all of them. The data contain 100,000 to 150,000 clones, approximately 85% of them seen just once; the ten biggest clones take up 3.2%. Recruited during active infection, patients (from Seattle) were subsequently followed longitudinally. V dropped 0 bases and J dropped 2 bases, with 12 bases sitting between them. Germline V CDR1 and CDR2: SGHNT, YYREEE (reference sequence). The CDR3 sequence is 15 residues long. What was sequenced was peripheral blood. This chain connects TRBV5-4 to TRBJ2-7, with D perhaps TRBD2 (5 bases). The clonotype comes from a woman aged 80 or over with COVID-19, enrolled during active disease. DNA of the CDR3: TGTGCCAGCAGCTTGGCCGGGGAGAGGGCCTACGAGCAGTACTTC. It is translated as CASSLAGERAYEQYF.